This T cell receptor beta chain came from a study of blood T cells in healthy people across ages. A second PCR, run for about 7 to 11 cycles, used a sample-barcoded 5' primer plus a J-beta primer mix. MiXCR, run by TCRdb on the 5' RACE reads, gives a single entry per CDR3 protein. The sample lists approximately 1.5 million distinct CDR3 sequences, about 35% occurring once. J gave up 8 bases and V 7 bases, and 16 bases lay outside the gene matches. The CDR3 sequence is 17 residues long. This TCR was recovered from a woman aged 25 to 39 in good health. Sequencing input: blood. The chain couples TRBV12-3 or TRBV12-4 to TRBJ2-2; 10 positions agree with TRBD2. CDR3 protein: CASNTIGASGGSGELFF. In DNA, the CDR3 is TGTGCCAGCAACACAATCGGGGCTAGCGGGGGTTCGGGGGAGCTGTTTTTT.